The clone carrying this T cell receptor (beta chain) was counted many times. The data were obtained in a study of T cells in Graves' hyperthyroidism and ophthalmopathy. Amplification yielded TCR beta CDR3 regions, with RNA transcripts as the source. TCR CDR3 regions were first amplified by RT-PCR with HTBI primers. TCRdb used MiXCR to reprocess the multiplex PCR reads, holding one entry per CDR3 protein. The profile shows hundreds of thousands of distinct CDR3 sequences, roughly 21% of them singletons. The CDR3 covers 16 residues. Germline V gene lookup returns CDR1 SGHRS and CDR2 YFSETQ. The ends lost 4 bases at V and 0 bases at J; junction bases unmatched: 3.

This receptor was identified in a man aged 40-49 years with Graves' ophthalmopathy. The sample consisted of blood. The chain has TRBV5-1 and TRBJ2-2; TRBD2 agrees at 10 bases. CDR3 region: CASSRSGGANTGELFF. DNA for the CDR3: TGCGCCAGCAGCCGGAGCGGGGGGGCGAACACCGGGGAGCTGTTTTTT.